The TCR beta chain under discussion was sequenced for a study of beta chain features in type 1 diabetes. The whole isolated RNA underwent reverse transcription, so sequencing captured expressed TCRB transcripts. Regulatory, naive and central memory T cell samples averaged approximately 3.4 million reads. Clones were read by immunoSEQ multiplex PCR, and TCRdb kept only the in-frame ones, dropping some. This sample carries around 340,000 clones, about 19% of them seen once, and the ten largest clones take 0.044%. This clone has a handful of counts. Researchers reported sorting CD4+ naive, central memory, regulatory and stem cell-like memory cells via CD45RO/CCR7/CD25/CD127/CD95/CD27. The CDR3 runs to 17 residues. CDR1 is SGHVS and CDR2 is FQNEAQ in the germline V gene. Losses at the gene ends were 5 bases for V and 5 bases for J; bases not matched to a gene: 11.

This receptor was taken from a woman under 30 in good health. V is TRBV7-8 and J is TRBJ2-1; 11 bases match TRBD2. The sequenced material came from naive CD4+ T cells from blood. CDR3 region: CASSPASLAGGHNEQFF. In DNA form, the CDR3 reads TGTGCCAGCAGCCCCGCCTCGCTAGCGGGGGGCCACAATGAGCAGTTCTTC.